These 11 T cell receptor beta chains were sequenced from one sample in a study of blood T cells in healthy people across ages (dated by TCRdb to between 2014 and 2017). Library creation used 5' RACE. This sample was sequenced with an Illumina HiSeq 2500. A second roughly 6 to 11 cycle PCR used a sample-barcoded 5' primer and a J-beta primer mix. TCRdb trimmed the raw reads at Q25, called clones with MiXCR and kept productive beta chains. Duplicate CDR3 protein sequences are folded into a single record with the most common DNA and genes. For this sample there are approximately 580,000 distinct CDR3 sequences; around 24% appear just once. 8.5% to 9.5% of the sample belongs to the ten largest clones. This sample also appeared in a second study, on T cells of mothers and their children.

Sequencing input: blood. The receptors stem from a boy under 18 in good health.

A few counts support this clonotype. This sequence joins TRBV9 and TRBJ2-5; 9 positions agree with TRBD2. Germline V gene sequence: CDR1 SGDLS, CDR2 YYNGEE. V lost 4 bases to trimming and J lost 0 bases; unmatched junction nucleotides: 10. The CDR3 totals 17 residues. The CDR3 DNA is TGTGCCAGCAGCCCCTATGAGACTAGCGGTTACCAAGAGACCCAGTACTTC. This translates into CASSPYETSGYQETQYF.

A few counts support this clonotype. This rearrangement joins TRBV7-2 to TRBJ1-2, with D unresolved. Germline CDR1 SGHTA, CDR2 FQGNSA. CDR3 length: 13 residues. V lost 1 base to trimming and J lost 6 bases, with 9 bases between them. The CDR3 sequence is CASSLGWGDGYTF. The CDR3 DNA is TGTGCCAGCAGCTTAGGTTGGGGAGATGGCTACACCTTC.

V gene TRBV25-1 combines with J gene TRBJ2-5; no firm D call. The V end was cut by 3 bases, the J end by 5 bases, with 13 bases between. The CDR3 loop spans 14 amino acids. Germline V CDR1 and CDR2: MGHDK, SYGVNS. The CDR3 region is CASSDAGTGETQYF. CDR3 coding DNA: TGTGCCAGCAGTGATGCCGGTACCGGGGAGACCCAGTACTTC.

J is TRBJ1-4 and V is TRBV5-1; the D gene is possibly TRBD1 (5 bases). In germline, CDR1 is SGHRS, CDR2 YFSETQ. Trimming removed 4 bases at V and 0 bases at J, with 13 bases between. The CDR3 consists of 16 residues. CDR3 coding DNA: TGCGCCAGCAGCCCCGGGACCGTCGCAACTAATGAAAAACTGTTTTTT. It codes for CASSPGTVATNEKLFF.

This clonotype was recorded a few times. CDR3 sequence reads: CASSLAALAGGLKDTQYF. The CDR3 DNA follows: TGTGCCAGCAGCTTAGCGGCACTAGCGGGGGGGCTAAAAGATACGCAGTATTTT. This chain connects TRBV7-9 to TRBJ2-3, with 13 bases aligning to TRBD2. Germline CDR1 and CDR2: SEHNR and FQNEAQ (reference sequence). Losses at the gene ends were 0 bases for V and 5 bases for J; bases not matched to a gene: 8. The CDR3 has 18 residues.

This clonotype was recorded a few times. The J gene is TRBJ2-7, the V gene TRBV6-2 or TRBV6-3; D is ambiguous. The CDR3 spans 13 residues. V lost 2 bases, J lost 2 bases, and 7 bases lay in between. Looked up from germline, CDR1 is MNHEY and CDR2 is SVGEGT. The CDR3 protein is CASSYHPTYEQYF. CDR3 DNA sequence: TGTGCCAGCAGTTACCACCCAACCTACGAGCAGTACTTC.

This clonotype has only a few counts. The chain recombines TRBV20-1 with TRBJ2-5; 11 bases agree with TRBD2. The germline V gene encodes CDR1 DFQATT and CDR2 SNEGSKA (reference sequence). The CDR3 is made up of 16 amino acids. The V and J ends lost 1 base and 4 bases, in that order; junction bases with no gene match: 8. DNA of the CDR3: TGCAGTGCTAGAGCCGTAGCGGGAGGGCTGAGAGAGACCCAGTACTTC. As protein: CSARAVAGGLRETQYF.

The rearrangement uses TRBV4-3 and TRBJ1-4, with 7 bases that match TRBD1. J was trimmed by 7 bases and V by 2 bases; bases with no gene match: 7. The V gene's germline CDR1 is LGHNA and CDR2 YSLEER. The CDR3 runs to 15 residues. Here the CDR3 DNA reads TGCGCCAGCAGCCAATACAGGGGAGGCGGTGAAAAACTGTTTTTT. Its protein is CASSQYRGGGEKLFF.

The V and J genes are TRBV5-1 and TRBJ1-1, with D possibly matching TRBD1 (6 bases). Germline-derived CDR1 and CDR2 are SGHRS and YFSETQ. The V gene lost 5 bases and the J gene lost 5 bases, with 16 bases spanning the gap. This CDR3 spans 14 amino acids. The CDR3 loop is CASRQGRERTEAFF. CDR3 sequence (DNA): TGCGCCAGCAGACAGGGTCGGGAGAGGACTGAAGCTTTCTTT.

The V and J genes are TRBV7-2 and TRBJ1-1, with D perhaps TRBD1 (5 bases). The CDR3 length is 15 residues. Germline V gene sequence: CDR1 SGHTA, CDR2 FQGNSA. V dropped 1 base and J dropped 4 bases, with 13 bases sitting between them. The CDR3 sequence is CASSLVSGRGTEAFF. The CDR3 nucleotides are TGTGCCAGCAGCTTAGTTTCGGGGAGGGGCACTGAAGCTTTCTTT.

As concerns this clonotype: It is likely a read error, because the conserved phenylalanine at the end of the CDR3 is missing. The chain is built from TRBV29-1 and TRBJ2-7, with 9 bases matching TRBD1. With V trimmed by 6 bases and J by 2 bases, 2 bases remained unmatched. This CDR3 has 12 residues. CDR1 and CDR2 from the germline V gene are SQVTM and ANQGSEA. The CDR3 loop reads CSVTGGTYEQYC. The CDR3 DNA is TGCAGCGTGACAGGGGGGACCTACGAGCAGTACTGC.